Reported below is one TCR beta chain. Its antigen is as yet unknown. This entry is derived from a study of shared clonotypes between healthy human individuals. As for the study in general: Three CD4 naive, three CD4 memory, two CD8 naive and one CD8 memory plate were used per donor.

The CDR3 is 13 amino acids. Germline-derived CDR1 and CDR2 are MDHEN and SYDVKM. After removal of 4 bases from V and 6 bases from J, the junction contained 4 bases not matched to a gene. Sorted-subset replicate PCRs used about 190 ng of genomic DNA. This amount corresponded to about 29,000 T cell genomes. Measured with immunoSEQ multiplex PCR; TCRdb has only the in-frame clones, and not every one. The sample lists roughly 1.4 million clones, approximately 98.5% occurring once. Study-wide results and limits: The generation probabilities recorded for non-shared clonotypes fell below those of clonotypes shared by all four donors.

The specimen was naive CD4+ T cells sorted from blood. The subset was: CD45RA+ positively selected. This sequence was found in a man between 25 and 39 years old in good health. V usage is TRBV28 and J usage is TRBJ2-7; TRBD1 matches 9 bases. CDR3: CASSSPDRGEQYF. The CDR3, as DNA: TGTGCCAGCAGTTCCCCGGACAGGGGCGAGCAGTACTTC.